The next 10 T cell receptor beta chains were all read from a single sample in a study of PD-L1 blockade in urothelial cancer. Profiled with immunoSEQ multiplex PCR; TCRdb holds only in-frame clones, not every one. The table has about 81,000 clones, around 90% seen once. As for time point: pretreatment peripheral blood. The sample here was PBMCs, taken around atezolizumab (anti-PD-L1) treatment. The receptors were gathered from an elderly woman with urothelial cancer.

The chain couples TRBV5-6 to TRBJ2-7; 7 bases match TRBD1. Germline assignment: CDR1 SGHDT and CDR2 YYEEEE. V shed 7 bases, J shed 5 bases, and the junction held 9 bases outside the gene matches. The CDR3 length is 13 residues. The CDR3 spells CASWETGKNEQYF. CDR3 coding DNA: TGTGCCAGCTGGGAGACAGGGAAGAACGAGCAGTACTTC.

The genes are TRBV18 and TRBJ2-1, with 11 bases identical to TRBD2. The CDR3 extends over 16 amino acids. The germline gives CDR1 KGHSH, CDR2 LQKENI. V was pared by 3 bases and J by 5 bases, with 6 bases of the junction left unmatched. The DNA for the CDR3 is TGTGCCAGCTCACCTCCATTAGCGGGAGGGCACAATGAGCAGTTCTTC. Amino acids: CASSPPLAGGHNEQFF.

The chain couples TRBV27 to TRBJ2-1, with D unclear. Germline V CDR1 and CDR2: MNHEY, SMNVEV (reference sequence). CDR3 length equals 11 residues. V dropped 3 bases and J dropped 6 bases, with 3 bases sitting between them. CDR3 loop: CASSFSNEQFF. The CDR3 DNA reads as TGTGCCAGCAGTTTCTCCAATGAGCAGTTCTTC.

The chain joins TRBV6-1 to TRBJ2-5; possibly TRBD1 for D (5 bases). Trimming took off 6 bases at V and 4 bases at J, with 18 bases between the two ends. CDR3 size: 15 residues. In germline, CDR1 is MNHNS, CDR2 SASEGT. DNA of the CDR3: TGTGCCAGCAGGTCCCGGCAGGGTATGGGAGAGACCCAGTACTTC. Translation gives CASRSRQGMGETQYF.

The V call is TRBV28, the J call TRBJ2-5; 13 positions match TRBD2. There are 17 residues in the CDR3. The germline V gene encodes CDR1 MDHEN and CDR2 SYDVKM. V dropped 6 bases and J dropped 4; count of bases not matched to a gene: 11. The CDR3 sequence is CASSLGLAGDGVETQYF. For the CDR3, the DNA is TGTGCCAGCAGCCTCGGACTAGCGGGAGATGGTGTAGAGACCCAGTACTTC.

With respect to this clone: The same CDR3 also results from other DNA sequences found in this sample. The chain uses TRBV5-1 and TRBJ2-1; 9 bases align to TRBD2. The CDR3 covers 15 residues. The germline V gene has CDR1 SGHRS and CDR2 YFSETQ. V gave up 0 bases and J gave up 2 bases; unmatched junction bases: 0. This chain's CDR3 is CASSLASGAYNEQFF. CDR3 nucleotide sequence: TGCGCCAGCAGCTTGGCTAGCGGGGCCTACAATGAGCAGTTCTTC.

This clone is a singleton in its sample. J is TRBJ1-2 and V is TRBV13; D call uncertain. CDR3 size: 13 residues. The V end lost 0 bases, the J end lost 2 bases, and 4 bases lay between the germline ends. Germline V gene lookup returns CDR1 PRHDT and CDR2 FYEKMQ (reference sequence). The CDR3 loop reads CASSLGQNYGYTF. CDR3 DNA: TGTGCCAGCAGCTTAGGACAGAACTATGGCTACACCTTC. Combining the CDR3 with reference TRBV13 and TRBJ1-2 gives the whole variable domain AAGVIQSPRHLIKEKRETATLKCYPIPRHDTVYWYQQGPGQDPQFLISFYEKMQSDKGSIPDRFSAQQFSDYHSELNMSSLELGDSALYFCASSLGQNYGYTFGSGTRLTVV.

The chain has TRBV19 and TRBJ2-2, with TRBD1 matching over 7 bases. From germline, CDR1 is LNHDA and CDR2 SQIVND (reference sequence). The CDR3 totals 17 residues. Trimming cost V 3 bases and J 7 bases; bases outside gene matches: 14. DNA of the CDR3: TGTGCCAGTAGTATTGGGCCCGGGACAGCGAGGAACGGGGAGCTGTTTTTT. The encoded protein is CASSIGPGTARNGELFF. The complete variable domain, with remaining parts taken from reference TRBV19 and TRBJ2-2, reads DGGITQSPKYLFRKEGQNVTLSCEQNLNHDAMYWYRQDPGQGLRLIYYSQIVNDFQKGDIAEGYSVSREKKESFPLTVTSAQKNPTAFYLCASSIGPGTARNGELFFGEGSRLTVL.

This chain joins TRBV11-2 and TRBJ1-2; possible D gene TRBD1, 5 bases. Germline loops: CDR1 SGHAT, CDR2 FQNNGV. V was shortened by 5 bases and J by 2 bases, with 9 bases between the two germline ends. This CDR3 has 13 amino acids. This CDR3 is CASSRDRNYGYTF. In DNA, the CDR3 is TGTGCCAGCAGCCGTGACAGAAACTATGGCTACACCTTC.

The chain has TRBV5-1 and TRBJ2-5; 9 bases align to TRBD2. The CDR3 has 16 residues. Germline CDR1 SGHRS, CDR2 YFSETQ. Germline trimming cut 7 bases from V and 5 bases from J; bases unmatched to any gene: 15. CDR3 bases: TGCGCCAGCGGACCTTCGGGGCTAGCGGGAATGGAGACCCAGTACTTC. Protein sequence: CASGPSGLAGMETQYF.